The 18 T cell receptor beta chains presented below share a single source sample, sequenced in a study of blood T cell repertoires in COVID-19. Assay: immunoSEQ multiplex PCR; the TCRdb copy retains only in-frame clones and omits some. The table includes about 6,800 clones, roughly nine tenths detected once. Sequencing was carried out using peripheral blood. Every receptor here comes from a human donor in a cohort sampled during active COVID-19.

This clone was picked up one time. CDR3 bases: TGTGCCAGCAGCTTGAGTGGGGACATGAACTATGGCTACACCTTC. This gives the protein CASSLSGDMNYGYTF. The rearrangement joins TRBV5-4 to TRBJ1-2; D perhaps matches TRBD1 (6 bases). CDR1 SGHNT and CDR2 YYREEE come from the germline V gene (reference sequence). V was pared by 1 base and J by 2 bases, with 12 bases between. The CDR3 covers 15 residues. The variable domain in full, completed from reference TRBV5-4 and TRBJ1-2, reads ETGVTQSPTHLIKTRGQQVTLRCSSQSGHNTVSWYQQALGQGPQFIFQYYREEENGRGNFPPRFSGLQFPNYSSELNVNALELDDSALYLCASSLSGDMNYGYTFGSGTRLTVV.

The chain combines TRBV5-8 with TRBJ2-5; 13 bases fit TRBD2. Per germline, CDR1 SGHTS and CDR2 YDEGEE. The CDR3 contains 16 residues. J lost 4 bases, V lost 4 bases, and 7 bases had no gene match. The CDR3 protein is CASSPGLAGEGETQYF. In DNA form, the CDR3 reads TGTGCCAGCAGCCCTGGACTAGCGGGAGAAGGAGAGACCCAGTACTTC.

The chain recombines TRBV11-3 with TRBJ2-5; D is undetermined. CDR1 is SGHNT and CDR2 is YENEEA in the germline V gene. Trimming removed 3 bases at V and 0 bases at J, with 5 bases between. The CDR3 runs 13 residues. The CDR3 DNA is TGTGCCAGCAGCTTTTCAAACCAAGAGACCCAGTACTTC. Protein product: CASSFSNQETQYF.

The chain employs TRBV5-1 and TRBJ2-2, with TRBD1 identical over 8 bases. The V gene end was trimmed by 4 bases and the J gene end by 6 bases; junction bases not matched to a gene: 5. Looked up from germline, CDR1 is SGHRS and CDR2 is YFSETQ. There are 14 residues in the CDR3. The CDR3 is CASSRTGTAGELFF. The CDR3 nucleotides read TGCGCCAGCAGCCGGACAGGGACGGCCGGGGAGCTGTTTTTT.

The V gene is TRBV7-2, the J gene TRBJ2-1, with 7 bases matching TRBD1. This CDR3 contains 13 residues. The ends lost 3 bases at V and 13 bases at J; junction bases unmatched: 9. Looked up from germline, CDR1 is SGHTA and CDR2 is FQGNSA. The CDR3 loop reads CASSLGDSFSQFF. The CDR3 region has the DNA TGTGCCAGCAGCTTGGGGGACAGCTTCTCCCAGTTCTTC.

CDR3 bases: TGCGCCAGCAGCTCGGGACAGGGGATGGCAGATACGCAGTATTTT. This gives the protein CASSSGQGMADTQYF. This chain uses TRBV5-1 with TRBJ2-3; 10 positions match TRBD1. Trimming at V came to 3 bases and at J to 4 bases, leaving 5 bases not matched to a gene. Germline V gives CDR1 SGHRS, CDR2 YFSETQ. The CDR3 length is 15 residues.

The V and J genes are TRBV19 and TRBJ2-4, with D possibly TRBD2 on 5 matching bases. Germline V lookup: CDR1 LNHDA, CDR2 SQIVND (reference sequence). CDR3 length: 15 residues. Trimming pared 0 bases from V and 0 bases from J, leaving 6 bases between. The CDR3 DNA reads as TGTGCCAGTAGTATAGAGCGGGTAGCCAAAAACATTCAGTACTTC. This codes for CASSIERVAKNIQYF.

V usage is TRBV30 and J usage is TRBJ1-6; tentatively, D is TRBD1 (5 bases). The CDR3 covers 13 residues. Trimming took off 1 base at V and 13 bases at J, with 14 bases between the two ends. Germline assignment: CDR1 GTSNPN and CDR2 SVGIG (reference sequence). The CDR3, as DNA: TGTGCCTGGAGTGAAGACAGTCCCGTCCCCCTCCACTTT. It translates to CAWSEDSPVPLHF.

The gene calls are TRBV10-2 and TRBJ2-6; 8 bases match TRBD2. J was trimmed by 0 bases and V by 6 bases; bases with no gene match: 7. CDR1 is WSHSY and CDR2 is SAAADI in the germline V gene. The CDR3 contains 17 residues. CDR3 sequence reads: CASRESGGSSGANVLTF. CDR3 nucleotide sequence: TGCGCCAGCAGAGAGAGCGGGGGTAGCTCTGGGGCCAACGTCCTGACTTTC.

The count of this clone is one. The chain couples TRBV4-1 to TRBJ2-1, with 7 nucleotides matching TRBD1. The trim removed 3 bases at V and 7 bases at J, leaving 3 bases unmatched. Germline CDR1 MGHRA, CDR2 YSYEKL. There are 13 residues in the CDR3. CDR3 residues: CASSQGQRNEQFF. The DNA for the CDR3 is TGCGCCAGCAGCCAGGGACAGAGGAATGAGCAGTTCTTC.

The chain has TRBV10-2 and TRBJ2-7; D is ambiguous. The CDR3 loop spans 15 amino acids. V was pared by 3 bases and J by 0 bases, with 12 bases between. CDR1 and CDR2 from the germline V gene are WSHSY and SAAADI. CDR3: CASSEKGWSSYEQYF. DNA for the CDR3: TGCGCCAGCAGTGAAAAAGGATGGAGCTCCTACGAGCAGTACTTC.

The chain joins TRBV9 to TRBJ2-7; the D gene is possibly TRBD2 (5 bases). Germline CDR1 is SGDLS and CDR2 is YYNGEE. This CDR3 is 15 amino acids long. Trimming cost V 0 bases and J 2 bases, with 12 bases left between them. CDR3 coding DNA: TGTGCCAGCAGCGTAGCTGTGTCGGGAACCTACGAGCAGTACTTC. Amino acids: CASSVAVSGTYEQYF.

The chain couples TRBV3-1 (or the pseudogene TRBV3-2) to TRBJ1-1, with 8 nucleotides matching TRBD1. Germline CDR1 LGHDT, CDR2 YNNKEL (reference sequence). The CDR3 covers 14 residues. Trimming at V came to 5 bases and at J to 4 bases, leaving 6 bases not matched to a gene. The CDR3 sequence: CASSNGQGGTEAFF. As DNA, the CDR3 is TGTGCCAGCAGCAACGGACAGGGCGGCACTGAAGCTTTCTTT.

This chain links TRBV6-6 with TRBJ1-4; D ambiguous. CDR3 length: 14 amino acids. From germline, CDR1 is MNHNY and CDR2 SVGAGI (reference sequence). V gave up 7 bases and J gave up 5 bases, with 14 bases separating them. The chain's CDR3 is CASTPREGNEKLFF. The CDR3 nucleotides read TGTGCCAGCACACCCCGAGAGGGAAATGAAAAACTGTTTTTT.

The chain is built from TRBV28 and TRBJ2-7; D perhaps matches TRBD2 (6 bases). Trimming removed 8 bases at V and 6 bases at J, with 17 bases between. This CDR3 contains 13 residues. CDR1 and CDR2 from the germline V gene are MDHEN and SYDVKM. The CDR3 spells CASGPPGRSEQYF. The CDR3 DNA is TGTGCCAGCGGTCCGCCAGGGAGGAGCGAGCAGTACTTC.

Here the CDR3 DNA reads TGTGCCAGCAGCTTAGGAGGGGGGCTAGCGGGTAGTGAGCAGTTCTTC. This sequence encodes CASSLGGGLAGSEQFF. The chain is built from TRBV7-9 and TRBJ2-1; 8 bases match TRBD2. The junction had 11 bases not matched to a gene; V was cut back by 1 base and J by 9 bases. Looked up from germline, CDR1 is SEHNR and CDR2 is FQNEAQ (reference sequence). CDR3 length: 16 amino acids. The entire variable domain, with the rest obtained from reference TRBV7-9 and TRBJ2-1, is as follows: DTGVSQNPRHKITKRGQNVTFRCDPISEHNRLYWYRQTLGQGPEFLTYFQNEAQLEKSRLLSDRFSAERPKGSFSTLEIQRTEQGDSAMYLCASSLGGGLAGSEQFFGPGTRLTVL.

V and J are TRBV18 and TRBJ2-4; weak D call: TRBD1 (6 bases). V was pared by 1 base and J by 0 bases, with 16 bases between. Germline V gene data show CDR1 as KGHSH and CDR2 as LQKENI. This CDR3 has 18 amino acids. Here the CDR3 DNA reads TGTGCCAGCTCACCACAGCAAATTGGACAGCTAGCCAAAAACATTCAGTACTTC. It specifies CASSPQQIGQLAKNIQYF. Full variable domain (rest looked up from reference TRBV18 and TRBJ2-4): NAGVMQNPRHLVRRRGQEARLRCSPMKGHSHVYWYRQLPEEGLKFMVYLQKENIIDESGMPKERFSAEFPKEGPSILRIQQVVRGDSAAYFCASSPQQIGQLAKNIQYFGAGTRLSVL.

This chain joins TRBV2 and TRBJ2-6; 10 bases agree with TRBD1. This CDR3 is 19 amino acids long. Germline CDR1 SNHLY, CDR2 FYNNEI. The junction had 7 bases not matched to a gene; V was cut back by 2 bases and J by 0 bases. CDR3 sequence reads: CASSERRTGGTSGANVLTF. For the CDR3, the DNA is TGTGCCAGCAGTGAAAGGAGGACAGGGGGGACCTCTGGGGCCAACGTCCTGACTTTC.